A single sample gave rise to the 28 T cell receptor beta chains below, sequenced in a study of cytomegalovirus exposure and HLA in healthy donors. PCR amplification relied on 60 Vbeta primers (plus 13 Jbeta primers). Here immunoSEQ multiplex PCR was the method, and the copy in TCRdb shows in-frame clones only, minus some. The sample includes approximately 79,000 clones, over 70% of them seen just once. The sequencing input was PBMCs. The receptors shown here come from a middle-aged man in good health and CMV-seronegative.

Points on this clone: A junction end diverges from the germline sequence, so it may reflect a read error. The rearrangement joins TRBV5-6 to TRBJ2-7; 9 bases line up with TRBD1. This CDR3 region has 12 residues. The germline V gene encodes CDR1 SGHDT and CDR2 YYEEEE. CDR3 DNA sequence: TGTGCCAGCAGCTTCCGACAGGGGGGTTTGGACTTC. This codes for CASSFRQGGLDF.

This chain links TRBV27 with TRBJ1-3; tentative D call: TRBD1 (6 bases). CDR1 and CDR2 (germline): MNHEY, SMNVEV (reference sequence). V was clipped by 5 bases and J by 0 bases, with 14 bases between them. The CDR3 sequence is 16 residues long. The CDR3 reads CASSPGQLSSGNTIYF. Here the CDR3 DNA reads TGTGCCAGCAGTCCCGGACAGCTTTCCTCTGGAAACACCATATATTTT.

The V call is TRBV5-6, the J call TRBJ2-3; maybe TRBD1 (6 bases). The V end was cut by 0 bases, the J end by 2 bases, with 10 bases between. The CDR3 spans 15 residues. Germline loops: CDR1 SGHDT, CDR2 YYEEEE. The CDR3 DNA sequence: TGTGCCAGCAGCTTGGACAGGGAATACACAGATACGCAGTATTTT. It encodes CASSLDREYTDTQYF. Together with reference TRBV5-6 and TRBJ2-3, the CDR3 gives the full variable domain: DAGVTQSPTHLIKTRGQQVTLRCSPKSGHDTVSWYQQALGQGPQFIFQYYEEEERQRGNFPDRFSGHQFPNYSSELNVNALLLGDSALYLCASSLDREYTDTQYFGPGTRLTVL.

The chain is built from TRBV6-7 and TRBJ1-4, with 8 bases identical to TRBD1. TRBV6-7 is identified as an open reading frame with a role that is uncertain. The CDR3 is 15 residues long. The ends lost 2 bases at V and 5 bases at J; junction bases unmatched: 4. The CDR3 sequence is CASSYPTGENEKLFF. In DNA, the CDR3 is TGTGCCAGCAGTTACCCGACAGGGGAAAATGAAAAACTGTTTTTT.

This chain joins TRBV2 and TRBJ2-7, with 12 bases aligning to TRBD1. Trimming removed 7 bases from V and 3 bases from J; junction bases left unmatched: 4. CDR3 length: 14 residues. The germline V gene encodes CDR1 SNHLY and CDR2 FYNNEI. The CDR3 DNA follows: TGTGCCAGCATGGGACAGGGGGCTGTCTACGAGCAGTACTTC. Protein product: CASMGQGAVYEQYF.

Remarks on this clone: Within the sample, other DNA sequences also encode this same CDR3. The V gene is TRBV5-1, the J gene TRBJ2-3; 10 bases line up with TRBD2. The CDR3 is made up of 16 amino acids. V was pared by 0 bases and J by 1 base, with 2 bases of the junction left unmatched. Germline V gene data show CDR1 as SGHRS and CDR2 as YFSETQ. The CDR3, as DNA: TGCGCCAGCAGCTTGGGAGGGACTAGCGGCACAGATACGCAGTATTTT. The encoded protein is CASSLGGTSGTDTQYF.

This clone was seen a handful of times. J is TRBJ2-1 and V is TRBV4-1; 11 bases match TRBD2. V was clipped by 1 base and J by 4 bases; unmatched bases: 0. CDR1 and CDR2 (germline): MGHRA, YSYEKL. This CDR3 has 15 residues. CDR3 bases: TGCGCCAGCAGCCAAGTAGCGGGAGGGTACAATGAGCAGTTCTTC. Translated: CASSQVAGGYNEQFF.

The V call is TRBV7-2, the J call TRBJ1-1, with TRBD1 matching over 7 bases. This CDR3 is built from 15 residues. V lost 5 bases, J lost 5 bases, and 11 bases stayed unmatched. Germline V gives CDR1 SGHTA, CDR2 FQGNSA. DNA of the CDR3: TGTGCCAGCAGCGCCCGGGACAGCCGGGGAACTGAAGCTTTCTTT. This gives the protein CASSARDSRGTEAFF.

V is TRBV28 and J is TRBJ1-4; weak D call: TRBD1 (6 bases). CDR3 length: 15 residues. From germline, CDR1 is MDHEN and CDR2 SYDVKM. V was trimmed by 2 bases and J by 7 bases, leaving 14 bases between them. CDR3 bases: TGTGCCAGCAGTTTAGGGGGGGGCAACATTGAAAAACTGTTTTTT. It specifies CASSLGGGNIEKLFF. Supplemented by reference TRBV28 and TRBJ1-4, the full variable domain reads DVKVTQSSRYLVKRTGEKVFLECVQDMDHENMFWYRQDPGLGLRLIYFSYDVKMKEKGDIPEGYSVSREKKERFSLILESASTNQTSMYLCASSLGGGNIEKLFFGSGTQLSVL.

The rearrangement uses TRBV5-1 and TRBJ2-1; 14 bases line up with TRBD2. The CDR3 contains 17 residues. Germline V gene sequence: CDR1 SGHRS, CDR2 YFSETQ. Trimming at V came to 4 bases and at J to 3 bases, leaving 6 bases not matched to a gene. CDR3 nucleotides: TGCGCCAGCAGCGCGGGACTAGCGGGAGTAGGCTACAATGAGCAGTTCTTC. Protein sequence: CASSAGLAGVGYNEQFF.

The rearrangement links TRBV30 to TRBJ2-7, with 7 bases fitting TRBD2. After removal of 4 bases from V and 3 bases from J, the junction contained 12 bases not matched to a gene. The V gene's germline CDR1 is GTSNPN and CDR2 SVGIG (reference sequence). There are 15 residues in the CDR3. Written as DNA, the CDR3 is TGTGCCTGGACCACCTACGGGGAGGGGATCTACGAGCAGTACTTC. Translated, it gives CAWTTYGEGIYEQYF.

This rearrangement joins TRBV28 to TRBJ2-7; TRBD2 matches 10 bases. There are 18 residues in the CDR3. Germline CDR1 MDHEN, CDR2 SYDVKM. V trimming: 8 bases; J trimming: 4 bases; junction bases outside the gene matches: 20. The CDR3 bases are TGTGCCAGCCTACGCAGATGGGGGGCTAGCGGGAGCTTATACGAGCAGTACTTC. Amino acid sequence: CASLRRWGASGSLYEQYF.

The J gene is TRBJ1-1, the V gene TRBV29-1; TRBD1 might be the D (6 bases). The V gene lost 3 bases and the J gene lost 3 bases, with 14 bases spanning the gap. This CDR3 spans 14 amino acids. From germline, CDR1 is SQVTM and CDR2 ANQGSEA. In nucleotides, the CDR3 is TGCAGCGTTGAGAGGGGGGGCGCGGACACTGAAGCTTTCTTT. Translating it yields CSVERGGADTEAFF.

V usage is TRBV5-1 and J usage is TRBJ1-2, with D possibly being TRBD1 (6 bases). Germline V gene data show CDR1 as SGHRS and CDR2 as YFSETQ. The CDR3 runs to 17 residues. Trimming shortened V by 4 bases and J by 4 bases, and 23 bases separated the two germline ends. This CDR3 is CASSQKGTYQLGYGYTF. Here the CDR3 DNA reads TGCGCCAGCAGCCAAAAGGGGACATACCAGCTCGGCTATGGCTACACCTTC.

This chain uses TRBV19 with TRBJ2-1, with 8 bases fitting TRBD1. Germline V CDR1 and CDR2: LNHDA, SQIVND (reference sequence). The CDR3 consists of 16 residues. Germline trimming cut 7 bases from V and 7 bases from J; bases unmatched to any gene: 15. CDR3 amino acids: CASIGPRQGITNEQFF. In DNA form, the CDR3 reads TGTGCCAGTATAGGGCCCCGACAGGGGATAACTAATGAGCAGTTCTTC.

V and J are TRBV19 and TRBJ2-3; 7 nucleotides agree with TRBD2. Per germline, CDR1 LNHDA and CDR2 SQIVND (reference sequence). This CDR3 spans 15 amino acids. Losses at the gene ends were 6 bases for V and 1 base for J; bases not matched to a gene: 7. The CDR3 here is CASSRLSGGTDTQYF. DNA for the CDR3: TGTGCCAGTAGCCGTCTGAGCGGGGGCACAGATACGCAGTATTTT.

This chain connects TRBV6-5 to TRBJ1-5; D might be TRBD1 (6 bases). V was shortened by 6 bases and J by 2 bases, with 14 bases between the two germline ends. CDR3 length equals 15 residues. The V gene's germline CDR1 is MNHEY and CDR2 SVGAGI. For the CDR3, the DNA is TGTGCCAGCAGCCTCCAGGGGATCGGCAATCAGCCCCAGCATTTT. This codes for CASSLQGIGNQPQHF.

V is TRBV6-1 and J is TRBJ2-5; TRBD2 matches 13 bases. The CDR3 is 17 residues long. V lost 4 bases and J lost 5; bases outside the gene matches: 10. Germline assignment: CDR1 MNHNS and CDR2 SASEGT. The CDR3 DNA reads TGTGCCAGCAGTGGCGCCGGGACTAGCGGGGTTTGGGAGACCCAGTACTTC. It translates to CASSGAGTSGVWETQYF.

The chain combines TRBV18 with TRBJ2-7; 9 nucleotides match TRBD1. The trim removed 5 bases at V and 8 bases at J, leaving 10 bases unmatched. The CDR3 runs 14 residues. Germline lookup yields CDR1 KGHSH and CDR2 LQKENI. The CDR3 region is CASSSGQGGSKQYF. The CDR3 nucleotides are TGTGCCAGCTCATCGGGACAGGGTGGATCCAAGCAGTACTTC.

The rearrangement links TRBV6-1 to TRBJ1-2; D may be TRBD1 (6 bases). Germline V gives CDR1 MNHNS, CDR2 SASEGT. The CDR3 runs to 14 residues. Trimming stripped 0 bases from V and 8 bases from J, with 13 bases between. This chain's CDR3 is CASSEAQTGIGYTF. CDR3 nucleotide sequence: TGTGCCAGCAGTGAAGCCCAAACAGGGATCGGCTACACCTTC.

The chain is built from TRBV13 and TRBJ2-1, with D possibly being TRBD2 (5 bases). CDR1 is PRHDT, CDR2 FYEKMQ, per germline (reference sequence). The CDR3 contains 12 residues. The V end was cut by 4 bases, the J end by 8 bases, with 9 bases between. The CDR3 bases are TGTGCCAGCAGCTCCCAGGAGGATGAGCAGTTCTTC. Translating gives CASSSQEDEQFF.

This clone was counted between two and nine times. The rearrangement links TRBV30 to TRBJ2-2; 12 bases are a match to TRBD2. This CDR3 contains 13 residues. The V segment lost 7 bases and the J segment 6 bases; nucleotides outside the gene matches: 3. In germline, CDR1 is GTSNPN, CDR2 SVGIG (reference sequence). CDR3 in amino acids: CAFGLAGPGELFF. The CDR3 DNA sequence: TGTGCCTTCGGACTAGCGGGACCCGGGGAGCTGTTTTTT.

The chain couples TRBV5-1 to TRBJ2-7; the match to TRBD1 covers 10 bases. CDR3 length equals 16 residues. Germline V gives CDR1 SGHRS, CDR2 YFSETQ. Unmatched junction bases numbered 11, after V lost 5 bases and J lost 3 bases. DNA for the CDR3: TGCGCCAGCAGGCCCGGGACAGGGGAACCCTACTACGAGCAGTACTTC. Encoded protein: CASRPGTGEPYYEQYF.

This chain connects TRBV6-1 to TRBJ1-2; D unclear. V lost 4 bases and J 5 bases, leaving 20 bases between the germline ends. This CDR3 is built from 16 residues. Germline V CDR1 and CDR2: MNHNS, SASEGT. The CDR3 DNA follows: TGTGCCAGCAGTGCATCGCAGACATTGAACCTTTATGGCTACACCTTC. Translated, it gives CASSASQTLNLYGYTF.

The rearrangement uses TRBV7-8 and TRBJ1-1, with TRBD1 matching over 9 bases. With 3 bases clipped from V and 8 bases from J, the junction kept 4 bases outside the gene matches. CDR1 is SGHVS, CDR2 FQNEAQ, per germline. The CDR3 is made up of 13 amino acids. Here the CDR3 DNA reads TGTGCCAGCAGCTTCTACGGACAGGGGGAAGCTTTCTTT. The encoded protein is CASSFYGQGEAFF.

About this clone: At one boundary the junction diverges from the germline segment, which might be a read error. V and J are TRBV5-1 and TRBJ2-5; tentatively, D is TRBD2 (5 bases). Germline loops: CDR1 SGHRS, CDR2 YFSETQ. The CDR3 totals 14 residues. This chain's CDR3 is CASRLDSPRETQYF. Here the CDR3 DNA reads TGCGCCAGCAGGTTGGACTCGCCTAGGGAGACCCAGTACTTC.

V is TRBV18 and J is TRBJ1-5; the D is unclear. This CDR3 region has 16 residues. The V end lost 5 bases, the J end lost 2 bases, and 16 bases lay between the germline ends. Per germline, CDR1 KGHSH and CDR2 LQKENI. In DNA form, the CDR3 reads TGTGCCAGCTCAAGCCGGGAGGCGAATGGCAATCAGCCCCAGCATTTT. Translating gives CASSSREANGNQPQHF.

In its sample, this clone was seen a few times. The chain uses TRBV28 and TRBJ1-5, with unresolved D. The CDR3 covers 16 residues. V lost 5 bases and J 1 base, leaving 15 bases between the germline ends. Germline values: CDR1 MDHEN, CDR2 SYDVKM. DNA of the CDR3: TGTGCCAGCAGTCCTTACCTGGGAGGGAGCAATCAGCCCCAGCATTTT. It yields the protein CASSPYLGGSNQPQHF.